This paragraph reports one TCR beta chain. Its antigen is not identified. The data derive from a study of radiotherapy plus CTLA-4 blockade in lung cancer. Turning to the study itself: Of the patients, about 20% showed objective responses and around 29% attained disease control. Study results and caveats: Early blood T cell clone dynamics reportedly forecast response best, with interferon-beta. After treatment with radiotherapy plus ipilimumab, TCR clones that came from the tumor expanded in blood.

Receiving focal radiation plus CTLA-4 blockade with ipilimumab were patients who had chemo-refractory metastatic non-small-cell lung cancer. The CDR3 extends over 16 amino acids. Germline V gene sequence: CDR1 SGHTA, CDR2 FQGNSA. Trimming cost V 1 base and J 0 bases, with 10 bases left between them. Repertoires were generated with immunoSEQ multiplex PCR, while TCRdb's copy carries only in-frame clones and drops some. The sample has approximately 85,000 clones, around 88% seen once; the top ten hold around 2%. This receptor was identified in a human donor with non-small cell lung cancer who had a partial response to radiotherapy plus ipilimumab. The material was peripheral blood, obtained from a patient treated with radiotherapy plus ipilimumab. The rearrangement uses TRBV7-2 and TRBJ1-3, with unresolved D. CDR3: CASSLEHPVSGNTIYF. The CDR3 DNA follows: TGTGCCAGCAGCTTAGAGCACCCGGTCTCTGGAAACACCATATATTTT.